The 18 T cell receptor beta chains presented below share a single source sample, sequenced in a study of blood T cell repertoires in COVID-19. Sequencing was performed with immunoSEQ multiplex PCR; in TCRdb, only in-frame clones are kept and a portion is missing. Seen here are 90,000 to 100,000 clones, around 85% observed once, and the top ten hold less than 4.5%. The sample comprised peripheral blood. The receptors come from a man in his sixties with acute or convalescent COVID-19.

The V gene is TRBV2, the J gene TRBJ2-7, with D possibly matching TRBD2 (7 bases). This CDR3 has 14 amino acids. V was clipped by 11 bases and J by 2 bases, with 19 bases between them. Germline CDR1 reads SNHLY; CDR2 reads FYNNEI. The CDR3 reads CASKRDTGAYEQYF. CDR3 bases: TGTGCCTCCAAGCGGGACACTGGAGCCTACGAGCAGTACTTC. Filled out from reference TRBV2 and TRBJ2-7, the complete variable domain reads EPEVTQTPSHQVTQMGQEVILRCVPISNHLYFYWYRQILGQKVEFLVSFYNNEISEKSEIFDDQFSVERPDGSNFTLKIRSTKLEDSAMYFCASKRDTGAYEQYFGPGTRLTVT.

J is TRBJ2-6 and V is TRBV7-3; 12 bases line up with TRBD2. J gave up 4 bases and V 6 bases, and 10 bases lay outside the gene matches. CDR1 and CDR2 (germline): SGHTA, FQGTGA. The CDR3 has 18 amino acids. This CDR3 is CASSVSSGRAPGANVLTF. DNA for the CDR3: TGTGCCAGCAGTGTCTCTAGCGGGAGGGCCCCCGGGGCCAACGTCCTGACTTTC.

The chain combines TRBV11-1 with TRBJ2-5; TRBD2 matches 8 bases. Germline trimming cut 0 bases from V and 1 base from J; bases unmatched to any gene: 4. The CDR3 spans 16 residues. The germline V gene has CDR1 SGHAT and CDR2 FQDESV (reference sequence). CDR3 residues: CASSLAVAGPQETQYF. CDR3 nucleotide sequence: TGTGCCAGCAGCTTAGCGGTAGCGGGGCCCCAAGAGACCCAGTACTTC.

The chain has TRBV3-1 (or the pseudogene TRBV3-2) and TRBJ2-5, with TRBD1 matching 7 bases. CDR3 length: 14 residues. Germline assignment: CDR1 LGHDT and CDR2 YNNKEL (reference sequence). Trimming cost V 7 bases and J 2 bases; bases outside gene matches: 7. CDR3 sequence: CASTRDSTQETQYF. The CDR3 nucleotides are TGTGCCAGCACCCGGGACAGTACACAAGAGACCCAGTACTTC.

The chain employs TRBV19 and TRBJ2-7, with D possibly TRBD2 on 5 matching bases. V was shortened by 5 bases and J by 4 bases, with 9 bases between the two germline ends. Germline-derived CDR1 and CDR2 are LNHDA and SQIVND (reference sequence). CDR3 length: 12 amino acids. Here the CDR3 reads CASSSGIYEQYF. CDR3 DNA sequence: TGTGCCAGTAGTTCCGGGATTTACGAGCAGTACTTC.

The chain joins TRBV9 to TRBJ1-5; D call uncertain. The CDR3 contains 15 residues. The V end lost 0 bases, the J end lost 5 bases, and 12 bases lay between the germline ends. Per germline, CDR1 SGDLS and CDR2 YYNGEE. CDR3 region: CASSVGGVNYQPQHF. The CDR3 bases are TGTGCCAGCAGCGTAGGAGGAGTGAACTATCAGCCCCAGCATTTT.

CDR3 sequence: CASSQDVGTGAARDTQYF. The CDR3 region has the DNA TGTGCCAGCAGCCAAGACGTTGGAACGGGAGCAGCTAGAGATACGCAGTATTTT. The V gene is TRBV3-1 (or the pseudogene TRBV3-2), the J gene TRBJ2-3; tentatively, D is TRBD2 (6 bases). The germline V and J ends were trimmed by 0 bases and 5 bases, with 21 bases remaining between them. The CDR3 is 18 residues long. Germline V lookup: CDR1 LGHDT, CDR2 YNNKEL (reference sequence).

The CDR3 protein is CASSPSGRGNTEAFF. The DNA for the CDR3 is TGTGCCAGCTCACCATCGGGCAGGGGGAACACTGAAGCTTTCTTT. The V call is TRBV18, the J call TRBJ1-1, with TRBD1 as a possible D gene (6 bases). The V gene lost 2 bases and the J gene lost 1 base, with 11 bases spanning the gap. CDR3 length equals 15 residues. Germline V lookup: CDR1 KGHSH, CDR2 LQKENI.

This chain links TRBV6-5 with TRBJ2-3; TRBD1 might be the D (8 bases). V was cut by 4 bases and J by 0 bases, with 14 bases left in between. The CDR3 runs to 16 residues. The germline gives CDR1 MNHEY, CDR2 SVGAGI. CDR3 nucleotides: TGTGCCAGCAGTTTCCACAGGGGGGGAAGCACAGATACGCAGTATTTT. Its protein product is CASSFHRGGSTDTQYF.

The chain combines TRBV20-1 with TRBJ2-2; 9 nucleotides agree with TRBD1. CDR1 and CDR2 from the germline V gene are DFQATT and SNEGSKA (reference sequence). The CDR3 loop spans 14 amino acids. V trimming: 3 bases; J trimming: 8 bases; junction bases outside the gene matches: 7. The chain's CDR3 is CSASGTGFVGELFF. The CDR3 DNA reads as TGCAGTGCTAGTGGGACAGGGTTTGTGGGGGAGCTGTTTTTT.

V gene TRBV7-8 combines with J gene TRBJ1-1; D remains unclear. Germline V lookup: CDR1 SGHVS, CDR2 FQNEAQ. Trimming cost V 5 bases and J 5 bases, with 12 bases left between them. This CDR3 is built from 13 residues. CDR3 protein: CASSTELATEAFF. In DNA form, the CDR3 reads TGTGCCAGCAGCACGGAGCTGGCGACTGAAGCTTTCTTT.

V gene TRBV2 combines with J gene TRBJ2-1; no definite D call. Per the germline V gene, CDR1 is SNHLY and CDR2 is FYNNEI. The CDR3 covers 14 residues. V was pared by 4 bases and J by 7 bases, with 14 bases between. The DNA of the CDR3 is TGTGCCAGCAGTGCTAACGGAGCTGGGAATGAGCAGTTCTTC. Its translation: CASSANGAGNEQFF.

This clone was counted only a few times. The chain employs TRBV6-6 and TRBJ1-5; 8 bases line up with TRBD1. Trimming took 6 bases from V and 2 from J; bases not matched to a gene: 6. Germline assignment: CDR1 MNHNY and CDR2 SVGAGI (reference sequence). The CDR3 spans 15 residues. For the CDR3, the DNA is TGTGCCAGCAGGCCACAGGGGGTTGGCAATCAGCCCCAGCATTTT. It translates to CASRPQGVGNQPQHF.

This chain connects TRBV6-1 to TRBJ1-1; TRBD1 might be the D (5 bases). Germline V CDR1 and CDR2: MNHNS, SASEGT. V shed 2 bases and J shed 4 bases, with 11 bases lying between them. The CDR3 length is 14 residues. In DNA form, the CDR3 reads TGTGCCAGCAGTGAAAGGCAGGGCGTCACTGAAGCTTTCTTT. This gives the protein CASSERQGVTEAFF.

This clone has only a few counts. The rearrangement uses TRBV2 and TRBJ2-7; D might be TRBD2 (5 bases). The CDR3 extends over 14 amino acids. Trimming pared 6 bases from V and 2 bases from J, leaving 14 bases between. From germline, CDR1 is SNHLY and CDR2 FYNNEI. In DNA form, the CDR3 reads TGTGCCAGCAGGCCCCACGGAGGTGCCTACGAGCAGTACTTC. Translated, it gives CASRPHGGAYEQYF.

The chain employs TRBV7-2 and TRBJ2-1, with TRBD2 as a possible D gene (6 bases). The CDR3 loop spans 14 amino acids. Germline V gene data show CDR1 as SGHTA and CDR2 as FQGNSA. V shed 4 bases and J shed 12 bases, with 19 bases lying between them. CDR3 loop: CASSSRSGQGGQFF. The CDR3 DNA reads TGTGCCAGCAGCTCCCGTAGCGGCCAGGGAGGGCAGTTCTTC.

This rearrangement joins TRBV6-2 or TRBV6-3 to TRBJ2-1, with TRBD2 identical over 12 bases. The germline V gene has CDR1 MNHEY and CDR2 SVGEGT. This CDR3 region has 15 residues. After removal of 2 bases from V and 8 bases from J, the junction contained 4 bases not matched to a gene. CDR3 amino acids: CASSYSRLAGDEQFF. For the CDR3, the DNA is TGTGCCAGCAGTTACAGTCGACTAGCGGGAGATGAGCAGTTCTTC.

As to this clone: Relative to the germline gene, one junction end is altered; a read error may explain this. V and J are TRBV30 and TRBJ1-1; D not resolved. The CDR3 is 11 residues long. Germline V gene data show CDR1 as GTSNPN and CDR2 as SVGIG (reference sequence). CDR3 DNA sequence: TGTGCCTGGAGTATGAACAGTGAAGCTTTCTTT. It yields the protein CAWSMNSEAFF.